These T cell receptor beta chains were read from a single sample in a study of long-term antiretroviral therapy in people with HIV. The repertoire was sequenced with immunoSEQ multiplex PCR; TCRdb's copy has only in-frame clones and lacks some. The sample has roughly 29,000 clones; roughly 96% are singletons. The sequenced sample was unsorted PBMCs, obtained 5.3 years after starting antiretroviral therapy. The receptors derive from a man aged 25 to 40 with HIV. CDR3s include the opening cysteine and the closing phenylalanine or tryptophan. The D gene is left open where the match is weak. Clone size is stated in some rows and not others, as once, few, many or a class when expanded.

clone size,D gene,J gene,V gene,CDR3 length,CDR3 protein,CDR3 DNA
-,-,TRBJ2-1,TRBV5-4,18,CASSLAFGSGLSYNEQFF,TGTGCCAGCAGCTTGGCCTTTGGGAGCGGACTCTCCTACAATGAGCAGTTCTTC
-,-,TRBJ2-7,TRBV4-3,15,CASSQGRVAAYEQYF,TGCGCCAGCAGCCAAGGTAGGGTAGCGGCGTACGAGCAGTACTTC
-,TRBD2,TRBJ2-5,TRBV4-3,18,CASSQEPQRRGALPTQYF,TGCGCCAGCAGCCAAGAACCCCAGCGGCGGGGGGCCCTACCGACCCAGTACTTC
-,TRBD2,TRBJ2-7,TRBV28,14,CASSLLAGVYEQYF,TGTGCCAGCAGTTTACTAGCGGGAGTGTACGAGCAGTACTTC
-,-,TRBJ1-5,TRBV19,13,CASSIGGNQPQHF,TGTGCCAGTAGTATAGGGGGGAATCAGCCCCAGCATTTT
few,-,TRBJ1-2,TRBV6-6,15,CASSYPLTEYYGYTF,TGTGCCAGCAGTTATCCGCTGACAGAATACTATGGCTACACCTTC
-,-,TRBJ2-7,TRBV6-5,15,CASSPTTGNSYEQYF,TGTGCCAGCAGTCCCACGACAGGAAACTCCTACGAGCAGTACTTC
-,-,TRBJ2-5,TRBV30,13,CAWSAGTQETQYF,TGTGCCTGGAGTGCCGGGACTCAAGAGACCCAGTACTTC
-,-,TRBJ1-2,TRBV5-1,12,CASSLDAAGYTF,TGCGCCAGCAGCTTGGATGCAGCCGGCTACACCTTC
-,-,TRBJ2-5,TRBV7-9,14,CASSLARDQETQYF,TGTGCCAGCAGCTTAGCTAGGGACCAAGAGACCCAGTACTTC
-,-,TRBJ2-7,TRBV19,15,CASSQPGDRSYEQYF,TGTGCCAGTAGTCAACCCGGAGACAGGTCCTACGAGCAGTACTTC
-,TRBD2,TRBJ2-4,TRBV19,16,CASSPGLAGGGNIQYF,TGTGCCAGTAGTCCGGGACTAGCGGGAGGGGGAAACATTCAGTACTTC
-,-,TRBJ1-5,TRBV30,14,CAWSVRAPNQPQHF,TGTGCCTGGAGTGTAAGGGCCCCCAATCAGCCCCAGCATTTT
-,TRBD1,TRBJ1-5,TRBV2,15,CASRKQGMGDQPQHF,TGTGCCAGCAGGAAACAGGGGATGGGCGATCAGCCCCAGCATTTT
-,-,TRBJ2-7,TRBV5-1,14,CASSSRGSSYEQYF,TGCGCCAGCAGCAGCCGGGGGAGCTCCTACGAGCAGTACTTC
-,-,TRBJ2-5,TRBV28,13,CASSRPGFETQYF,TGTGCCAGCAGCCGCCCCGGTTTCGAGACCCAGTACTTC
-,-,TRBJ1-1,TRBV28,14,CASSWGTMNTEAFF,TGTGCCAGCAGTTGGGGAACAATGAACACTGAAGCTTTCTTT
-,TRBD1,TRBJ1-5,TRBV15,17,CATSRANRRGWYQPQHF,TGTGCCACCAGCAGAGCTAACCGCAGGGGGTGGTATCAGCCCCAGCATTTT
-,TRBD1,TRBJ1-4,TRBV6-6,15,CASSLGRQGPGKLFF,TGTGCCAGCAGTCTTGGACGACAGGGCCCTGGAAAACTGTTTTTT
-,-,TRBJ2-5,TRBV5-4,14,CASSPGSPGETQYF,TGTGCCAGCAGCCCCGGGTCGCCGGGCGAGACCCAGTACTTC
-,-,TRBJ1-1,TRBV5-4,15,CASSFDVDPNTEAFF,TGTGCCAGCAGCTTTGATGTCGATCCGAACACTGAAGCTTTCTTT
-,-,TRBJ2-2,TRBV21-1,15,CASSWRESYTGELFF,TGTGCCAGCAGCTGGCGGGAGTCTTACACCGGGGAGCTGTTTTTT
-,-,TRBJ1-1,TRBV4-1,14,CASSQALLNTEAFF,TGCGCCAGCAGCCAAGCATTGCTAAACACTGAAGCTTTCTTT
-,-,TRBJ1-1,TRBV30,17,CAWSGLEGLTPNTEAFF,TGTGCCTGGAGTGGGTTGGAGGGCTTGACCCCGAACACTGAAGCTTTCTTT
once,-,TRBJ1-4,TRBV21-1,19,CASSEPRDRGIRANEKLFF,TGTGCCAGCAGCGAACCGAGGGACAGGGGAATTAGGGCTAATGAAAAACTGTTTTTT
-,-,TRBJ2-7,TRBV28,13,CASSQLPSYEQYF,TGTGCCAGCAGCCAGTTACCCTCCTACGAGCAGTACTTC
once,-,TRBJ1-3,TRBV27,14,CASSLLPSGNTIYF,TGTGCCAGCAGCCTACTACCCTCTGGAAACACCATATATTTT
-,TRBD1,TRBJ1-2,TRBV6-1,15,CASSEERGRDTGYTF,TGTGCCAGCAGTGAGGAGAGGGGGCGCGATACTGGCTACACCTTC
-,TRBD1,TRBJ1-3,TRBV27,15,CASSWTTGPGNTIYF,TGTGCCAGCAGTTGGACGACAGGGCCTGGAAACACCATATATTTT
few,-,TRBJ2-3,TRBV28,16,CASSLSKIESHDTQYF,TGTGCCAGCAGTTTATCGAAAATTGAATCCCACGATACGCAGTATTTT
-,TRBD2,TRBJ2-7,TRBV19,14,CASSIPGLAYEQYF,TGTGCCAGTAGTATACCGGGACTAGCCTACGAGCAGTACTTC
-,TRBD1,TRBJ1-1,TRBV29-1,15,CSVDHPDREDTEAFF,TGCAGCGTTGACCATCCCGACAGGGAGGACACTGAAGCTTTCTTT
-,-,TRBJ1-3,TRBV11-2,12,CASSYPGNTIYF,TGTGCCAGCAGCTATCCTGGAAACACCATATATTTT
-,-,TRBJ2-5,TRBV6-7,14,CASSQLGLVKTQYF,TGTGCCAGCAGTCAACTTGGTTTGGTTAAGACCCAGTACTTC
-,-,TRBJ2-7,TRBV23-1,13,CASSQQGSYEQYF,TGCGCCAGCAGTCAGCAGGGATCCTACGAGCAGTACTTC
-,-,TRBJ1-1,TRBV9,14,CASSALETNTEAFF,TGTGCCAGCAGCGCCCTCGAAACTAACACTGAAGCTTTCTTT
-,-,TRBJ2-7,TRBV11-3,17,CASSLEVTGGETYEQYF,TGTGCCAGCAGCTTAGAAGTCACGGGGGGCGAAACCTACGAGCAGTACTTC
-,-,TRBJ1-6,TRBV6-6,14,CASSYVGSISPLHF,TGTGCCAGCAGTTACGTGGGTTCTATTTCACCCCTCCACTTT
-,-,TRBJ1-5,TRBV6-5,16,CASSFSSPGSNQPQHF,TGTGCCAGCAGTTTCTCCAGCCCAGGGAGCAATCAGCCCCAGCATTTT
-,-,TRBJ2-2,TRBV29-1,11,CSVDGTGELFF,TGCAGCGTTGATGGCACCGGGGAGCTGTTTTTT
-,-,TRBJ1-5,TRBV7-9,14,CASSSSGGNQPQHF,TGTGCCAGCAGCTCCTCCGGGGGGAACCAGCCCCAGCATTTT
-,-,TRBJ2-3,TRBV9,12,CASSPSTDTQYF,TGTGCCAGCAGCCCCTCCACTGATACGCAGTATTTT
-,TRBD1,TRBJ1-2,TRBV11-2,15,CASSSLTGGGNGYTF,TGTGCCAGCAGCTCCTTGACAGGGGGCGGGAATGGCTACACCTTC
-,-,TRBJ2-3,TRBV6-4,14,CASSRRTDTDTQYF,TGTGCCAGCAGCAGACGGACAGACACAGATACGCAGTATTTT
once,-,TRBJ2-6,TRBV4-1,15,CASKPESSGANVLTF,TGCGCCAGCAAACCCGAGAGCTCTGGGGCCAACGTCCTGACTTTC
-,TRBD1,TRBJ1-1,TRBV20-1,11,CSAPRDREAFF,TGCAGTGCTCCCCGGGACAGGGAAGCTTTCTTT
-,-,TRBJ2-7,TRBV9,14,CASSVDHRDYEQYF,TGTGCCAGCAGCGTAGACCACAGAGACTACGAGCAGTACTTC
-,TRBD1,TRBJ1-3,TRBV15,14,CATSRGQGGNTIYF,TGTGCCACCAGCAGGGGACAGGGAGGAAACACCATATATTTT
-,-,TRBJ1-1,TRBV6-5,14,CASSCSHPNTEAFF,TGTGCCAGCAGTTGCTCGCATCCGAACACTGAAGCTTTCTTT
-,-,TRBJ1-3,TRBV7-9,13,CAPEASFRNTIYF,TGTGCCCCCGAGGCTTCTTTCAGAAACACCATATATTTT
-,-,TRBJ2-6,TRBV14,16,CASTLPTGSGANVLTF,TGTGCCAGCACCCTTCCGACAGGCTCTGGGGCCAACGTCCTGACTTTC
-,-,TRBJ1-5,TRBV19,15,CASSISGSANQPQHF,TGTGCCAGTAGTATATCGGGGTCCGCCAATCAGCCCCAGCATTTT
once,TRBD1,TRBJ1-5,TRBV4-2,15,CASSQYSTGGQPEHF,TGTGCCAGCAGCCAGTACTCGACAGGGGGCCAACCTGAGCATTTT
once,TRBD1,TRBJ1-6,TRBV5-1,15,CASSSQGGDNSPLHF,TGCGCCAGCAGCTCCCAGGGGGGCGACAATTCACCCCTCCACTTT
-,-,TRBJ2-2,TRBV2,14,CASSDRSYTGELFF,TGTGCCAGCAGTGACAGATCGTACACCGGGGAGCTGTTTTTT
-,TRBD2,TRBJ2-7,TRBV6-1,12,CASRGGASEQYF,TGTGCCAGCCGGGGGGGGGCGAGCGAGCAGTACTTC
-,-,TRBJ2-2,TRBV19,14,CASSIGVSNGELFF,TGTGCCAGTAGTATAGGCGTCTCTAACGGGGAGCTGTTTTTT
-,-,TRBJ1-3,TRBV29-1,16,CSVSPLDSAHGNTIYF,TGCAGCGTTTCTCCCCTCGACAGTGCCCATGGAAACACCATATATTTT
-,TRBD2,TRBJ2-1,TRBV4-1,22,CASSQDWASGTFFTSEPNEQFF,TGCGCCAGCAGCCAAGATTGGGCCAGCGGGACTTTTTTTACCTCAGAACCAAATGAGCAGTTCTTC